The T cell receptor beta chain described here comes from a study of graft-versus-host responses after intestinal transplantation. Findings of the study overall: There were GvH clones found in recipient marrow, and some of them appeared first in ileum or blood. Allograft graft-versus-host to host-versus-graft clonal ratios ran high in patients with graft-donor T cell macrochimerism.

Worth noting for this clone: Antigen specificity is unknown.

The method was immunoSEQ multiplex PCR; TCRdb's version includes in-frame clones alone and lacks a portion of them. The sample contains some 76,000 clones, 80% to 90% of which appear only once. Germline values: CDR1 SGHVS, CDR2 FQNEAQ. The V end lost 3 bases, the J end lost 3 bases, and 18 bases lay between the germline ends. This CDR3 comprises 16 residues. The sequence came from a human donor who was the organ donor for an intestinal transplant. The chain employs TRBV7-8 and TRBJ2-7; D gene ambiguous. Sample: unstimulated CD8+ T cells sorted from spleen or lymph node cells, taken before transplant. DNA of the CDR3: TGTGCCAGCAGCTTCACCTATTGGTCCTTTAGCTACGAGCAGTACTTC. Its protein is CASSFTYWSFSYEQYF.